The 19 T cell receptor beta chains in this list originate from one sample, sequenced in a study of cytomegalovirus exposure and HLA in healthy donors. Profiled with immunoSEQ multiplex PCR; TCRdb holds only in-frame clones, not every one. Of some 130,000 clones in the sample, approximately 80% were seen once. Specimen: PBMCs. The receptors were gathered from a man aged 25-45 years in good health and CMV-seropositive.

The CDR3: CASSLVGLAGRGTGNTIYF. The CDR3, as DNA: TGTGCCAGCAGCTTGGTGGGTTTAGCCGGGAGAGGAACTGGAAACACCATATATTTT. The J gene is TRBJ1-3, the V gene TRBV5-6, with D uncertain. The CDR3 is made up of 19 amino acids. Germline lookup yields CDR1 SGHDT and CDR2 YYEEEE. V was clipped by 0 bases and J by 2 bases, with 21 bases between them.

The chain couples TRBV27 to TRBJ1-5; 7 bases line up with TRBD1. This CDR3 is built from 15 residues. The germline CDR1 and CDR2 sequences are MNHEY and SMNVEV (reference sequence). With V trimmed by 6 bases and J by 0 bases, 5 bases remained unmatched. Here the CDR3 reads CASSPGQYSNQPQHF. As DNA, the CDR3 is TGTGCCAGCAGCCCGGGACAGTATAGCAATCAGCCCCAGCATTTT.

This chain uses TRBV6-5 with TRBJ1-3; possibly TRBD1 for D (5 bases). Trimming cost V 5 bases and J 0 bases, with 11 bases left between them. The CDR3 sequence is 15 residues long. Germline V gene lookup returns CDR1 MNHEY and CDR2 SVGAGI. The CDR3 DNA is TGTGCCAGCAGTACCCGGACATCCTCTGGAAACACCATATATTTT. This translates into CASSTRTSSGNTIYF.

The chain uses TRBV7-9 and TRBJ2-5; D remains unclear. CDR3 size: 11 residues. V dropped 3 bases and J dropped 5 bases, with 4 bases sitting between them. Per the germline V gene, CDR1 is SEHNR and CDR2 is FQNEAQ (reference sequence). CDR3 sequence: CASSLYETQYF. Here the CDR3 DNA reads TGTGCCAGCAGCTTGTATGAGACCCAGTACTTC.

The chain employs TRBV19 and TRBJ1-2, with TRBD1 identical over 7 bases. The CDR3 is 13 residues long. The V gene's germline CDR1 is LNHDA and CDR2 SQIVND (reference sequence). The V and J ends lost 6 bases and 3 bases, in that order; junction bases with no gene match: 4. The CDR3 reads CASSLGQYYGYTF. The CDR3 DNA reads TGTGCCAGTAGCTTGGGACAGTACTATGGCTACACCTTC.

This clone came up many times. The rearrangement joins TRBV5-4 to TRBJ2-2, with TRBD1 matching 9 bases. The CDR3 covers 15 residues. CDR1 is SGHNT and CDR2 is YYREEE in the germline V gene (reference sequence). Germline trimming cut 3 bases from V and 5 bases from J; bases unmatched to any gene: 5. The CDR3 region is CASSSDRGRTGELFF. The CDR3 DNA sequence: TGTGCCAGCAGCTCCGACAGGGGGAGGACCGGGGAGCTGTTTTTT.

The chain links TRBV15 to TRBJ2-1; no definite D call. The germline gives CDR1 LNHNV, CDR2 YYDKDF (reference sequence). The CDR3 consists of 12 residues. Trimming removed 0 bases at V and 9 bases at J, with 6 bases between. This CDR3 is CATSRDWAEQFF. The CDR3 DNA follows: TGTGCCACCAGCAGAGACTGGGCTGAGCAGTTCTTC.

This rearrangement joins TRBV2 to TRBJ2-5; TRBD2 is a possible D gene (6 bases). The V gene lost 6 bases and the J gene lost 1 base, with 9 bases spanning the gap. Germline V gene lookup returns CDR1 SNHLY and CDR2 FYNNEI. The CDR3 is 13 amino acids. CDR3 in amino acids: CASRVLAQETQYF. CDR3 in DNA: TGTGCCAGCAGGGTACTAGCCCAAGAGACCCAGTACTTC.

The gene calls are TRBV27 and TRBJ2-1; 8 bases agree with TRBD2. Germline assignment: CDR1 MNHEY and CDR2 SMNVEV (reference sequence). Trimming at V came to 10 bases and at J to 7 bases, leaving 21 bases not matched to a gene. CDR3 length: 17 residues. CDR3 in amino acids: CATLPRGSDQRGNEQFF. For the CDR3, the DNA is TGTGCCACCCTCCCCCGCGGGTCCGACCAGCGGGGGAATGAGCAGTTCTTC.

CDR3 protein: CASSQGFPLSLENNEQFF. The CDR3, as DNA: TGTGCCAGCAGCCAAGGCTTCCCCCTCAGTCTAGAGAACAATGAGCAGTTCTTC. The chain links TRBV14 to TRBJ2-1; D gene uncertain. Germline CDR1 and CDR2: SGHDN and FVKESK. CDR3 length equals 18 residues. V was cut by 1 base and J by 5 bases, with 21 bases left in between.

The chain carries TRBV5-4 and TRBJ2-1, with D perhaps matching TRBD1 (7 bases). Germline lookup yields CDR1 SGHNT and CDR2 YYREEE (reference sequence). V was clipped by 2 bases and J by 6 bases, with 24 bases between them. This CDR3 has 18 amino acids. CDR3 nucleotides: TGTGCCAGCAGCTTTGGAGGAGGGGGCTCCTCCGGGCCCAATGAGCAGTTCTTC. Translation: CASSFGGGGSSGPNEQFF.

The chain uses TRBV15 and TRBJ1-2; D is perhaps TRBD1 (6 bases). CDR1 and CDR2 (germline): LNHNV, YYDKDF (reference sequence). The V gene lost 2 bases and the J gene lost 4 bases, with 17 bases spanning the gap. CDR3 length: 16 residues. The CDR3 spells CATSRNRQAHSYGYTF. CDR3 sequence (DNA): TGTGCCACCAGCAGAAACCGACAGGCCCACTCCTATGGCTACACCTTC.

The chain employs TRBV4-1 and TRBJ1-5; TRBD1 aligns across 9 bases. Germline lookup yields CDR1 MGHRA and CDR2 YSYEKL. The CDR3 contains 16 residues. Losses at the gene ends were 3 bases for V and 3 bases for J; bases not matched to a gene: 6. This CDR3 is CASSHLDRGYNQPQHF. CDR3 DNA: TGCGCCAGCAGCCACTTGGACAGGGGATACAATCAGCCCCAGCATTTT.

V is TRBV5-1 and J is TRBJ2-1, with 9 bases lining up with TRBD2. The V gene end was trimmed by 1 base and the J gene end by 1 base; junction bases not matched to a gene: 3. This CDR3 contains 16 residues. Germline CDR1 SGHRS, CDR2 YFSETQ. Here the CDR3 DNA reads TGCGCCAGCAGCTTGCACCTAGCGGGATCCTACAATGAGCAGTTCTTC. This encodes CASSLHLAGSYNEQFF. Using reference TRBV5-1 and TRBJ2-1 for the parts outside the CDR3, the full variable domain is KAGVTQTPRYLIKTRGQQVTLSCSPISGHRSVSWYQQTPGQGLQFLFEYFSETQRNKGNFPGRFSGRQFSNSRSEMNVSTLELGDSALYLCASSLHLAGSYNEQFFGPGTRLTVL.

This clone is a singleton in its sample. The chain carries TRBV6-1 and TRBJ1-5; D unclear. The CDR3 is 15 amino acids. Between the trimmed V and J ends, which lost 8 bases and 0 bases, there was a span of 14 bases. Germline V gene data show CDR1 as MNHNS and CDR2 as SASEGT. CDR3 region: CASDEPIGSNQPQHF. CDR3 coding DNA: TGTGCCAGCGATGAGCCTATTGGTAGCAATCAGCCCCAGCATTTT.

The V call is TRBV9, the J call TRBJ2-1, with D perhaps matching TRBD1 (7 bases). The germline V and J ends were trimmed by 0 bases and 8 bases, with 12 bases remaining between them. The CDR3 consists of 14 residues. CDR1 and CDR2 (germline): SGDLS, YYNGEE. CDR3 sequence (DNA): TGTGCCAGCAGCGTAGTCGGAGGGGGCTATGAGCAGTTCTTC. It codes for CASSVVGGGYEQFF.

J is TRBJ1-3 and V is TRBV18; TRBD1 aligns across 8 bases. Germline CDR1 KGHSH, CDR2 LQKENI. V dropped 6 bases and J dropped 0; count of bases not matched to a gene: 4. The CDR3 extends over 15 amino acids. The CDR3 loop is CASSLGQGSGNTIYF. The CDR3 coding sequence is TGTGCCAGCTCCCTCGGACAGGGCTCTGGAAACACCATATATTTT.

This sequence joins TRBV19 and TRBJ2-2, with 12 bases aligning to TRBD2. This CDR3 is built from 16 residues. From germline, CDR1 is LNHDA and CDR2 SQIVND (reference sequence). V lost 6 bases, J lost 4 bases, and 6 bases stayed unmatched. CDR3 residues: CASSSWTSGATGELFF. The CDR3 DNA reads TGTGCCAGTAGCAGTTGGACTAGCGGGGCCACCGGGGAGCTGTTTTTT.

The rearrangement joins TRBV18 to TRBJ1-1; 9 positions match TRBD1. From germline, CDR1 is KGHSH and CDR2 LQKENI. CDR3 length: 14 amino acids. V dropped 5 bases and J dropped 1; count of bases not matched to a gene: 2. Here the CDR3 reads CASSDRGKNTEAFF. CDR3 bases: TGTGCCAGCTCAGACAGGGGGAAGAACACTGAAGCTTTCTTT.